The following is a T cell receptor (beta chain) sequence with its context. The antigen is undetermined. This sample is drawn from a study of blood T cells in healthy people across ages. Study findings and constraints: With naive T cell percentage, TCR beta diversity showed a strong correlation.

Researchers isolated at least 7 million PBMCs per sample. It was with a sample-barcoded 5' primer and a J-beta primer mix that a second PCR of about 7 to 12 cycles was run. Each cDNA molecule was tagged by a template-switch adaptor that had 12 random nucleotides. TCRdb re-called the 5' RACE reads with MiXCR, one entry per CDR3 protein. The table has about 640,000 distinct CDR3 sequences, 58% seen once. V lost 4 bases to trimming and J lost 1 base, with 10 bases between them. Germline V gene lookup returns CDR1 DFQATT and CDR2 SNEGSKA (reference sequence). The CDR3 runs to 13 residues. The gene calls are TRBV20-1 and TRBJ2-5; D might be TRBD1 or TRBD2, each matching 6 bases. Sequences were obtained from blood. This TCR was sampled from a man between 60 and 70 years old in good health. The CDR3 here is CSANGGGQETQYF. Written as DNA, the CDR3 is TGCAGTGCTAACGGGGGCGGCCAAGAGACCCAGTACTTC.